This T cell receptor beta chain was sequenced during a study of cytomegalovirus exposure and HLA in healthy donors. Study background: Early released data had tens of millions of unique TCRs, all coming from HLA-typed donors. Study-level results: Researchers left out some V segments, among them TRBV6-2 and TRBV6-3, as indistinguishable. It is likely that the observed cluster of highly shared sequence variants was a sequencing artifact.

Germline CDR1 is MDHEN and CDR2 is SYDVKM. The CDR3 is 15 residues long. With V trimmed by 7 bases and J by 6 bases, 14 bases remained unmatched. Use of 60 Vbeta and 13 Jbeta primers characterized the PCR. Only in-frame clones appear in the TCRdb table, and some are missing; sequencing was by immunoSEQ multiplex PCR. The repertoire includes approximately 150,000 clones, about 80% of them detected once, and around 3% sits in the top ten. It was healthy bone marrow donors who served as donors. For this clone: Its antigen is undetermined.

The specimen sequenced was PBMCs. The rearrangement uses TRBV28 and TRBJ2-7; 8 positions agree with TRBD1. The TCR originated in a female donor in good health and CMV-seronegative. In nucleotides, the CDR3 is TGTGCCAGCACTTCACTCTCCCGGACAGGGTCCGAGCAGTACTTC. It encodes CASTSLSRTGSEQYF.